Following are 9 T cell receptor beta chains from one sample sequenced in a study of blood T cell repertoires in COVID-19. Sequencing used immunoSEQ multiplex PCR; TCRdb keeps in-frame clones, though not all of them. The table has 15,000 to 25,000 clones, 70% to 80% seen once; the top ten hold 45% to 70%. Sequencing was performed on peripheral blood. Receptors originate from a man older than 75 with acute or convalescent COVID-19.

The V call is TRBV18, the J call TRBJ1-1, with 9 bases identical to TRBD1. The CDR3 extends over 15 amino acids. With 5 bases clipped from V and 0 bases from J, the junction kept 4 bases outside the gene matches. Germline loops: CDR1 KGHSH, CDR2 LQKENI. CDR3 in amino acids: CASSEQGALNTEAFF. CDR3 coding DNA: TGTGCCAGCTCAGAACAGGGGGCGTTGAACACTGAAGCTTTCTTT.

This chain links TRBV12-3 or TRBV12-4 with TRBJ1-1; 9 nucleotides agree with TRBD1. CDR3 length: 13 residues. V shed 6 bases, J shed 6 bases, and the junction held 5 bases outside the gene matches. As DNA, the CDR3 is TGTGCCAGCAGGGGACAGGGAGACGCTGAAGCTTTCTTT. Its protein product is CASRGQGDAEAFF.

The CDR3: CASSPTGQTSGNTIYF. DNA of the CDR3: TGTGCCAGCAGTCCCACAGGACAGACCTCTGGAAACACCATATATTTT. The J gene is TRBJ1-3, the V gene TRBV28; D might be TRBD1 (6 bases). The CDR3 has 16 amino acids. The V end lost 5 bases, the J end lost 0 bases, and 14 bases lay between the germline ends. The germline CDR1 and CDR2 sequences are MDHEN and SYDVKM.

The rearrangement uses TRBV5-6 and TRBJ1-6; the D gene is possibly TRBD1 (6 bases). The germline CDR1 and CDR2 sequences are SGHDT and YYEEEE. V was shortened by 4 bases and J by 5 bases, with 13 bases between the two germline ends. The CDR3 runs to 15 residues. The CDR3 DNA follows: TGTGCCAGCAGCACAGGGAGTACCAATAATTCACCCCTCCACTTT. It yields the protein CASSTGSTNNSPLHF.

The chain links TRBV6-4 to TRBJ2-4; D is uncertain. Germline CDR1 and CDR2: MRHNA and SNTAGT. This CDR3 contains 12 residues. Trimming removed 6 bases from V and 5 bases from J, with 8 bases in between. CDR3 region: CASRVTQNIQYF. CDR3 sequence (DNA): TGTGCCAGCAGGGTGACTCAAAACATTCAGTACTTC.

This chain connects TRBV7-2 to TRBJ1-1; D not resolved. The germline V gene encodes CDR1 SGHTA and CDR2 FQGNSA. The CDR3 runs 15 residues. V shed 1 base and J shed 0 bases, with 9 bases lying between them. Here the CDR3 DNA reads TGTGCCAGCAGCTTAGTCTTTTCGTTGAACACTGAAGCTTTCTTT. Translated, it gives CASSLVFSLNTEAFF.

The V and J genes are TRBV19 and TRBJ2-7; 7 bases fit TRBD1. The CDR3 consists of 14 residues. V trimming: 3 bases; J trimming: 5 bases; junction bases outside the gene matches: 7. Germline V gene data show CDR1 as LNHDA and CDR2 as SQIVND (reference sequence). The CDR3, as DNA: TGTGCCAGTAGTATGCAGAGGGGGCTCAACGAGCAGTACTTC. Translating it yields CASSMQRGLNEQYF. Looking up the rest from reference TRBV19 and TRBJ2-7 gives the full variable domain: DGGITQSPKYLFRKEGQNVTLSCEQNLNHDAMYWYRQDPGQGLRLIYYSQIVNDFQKGDIAEGYSVSREKKESFPLTVTSAQKNPTAFYLCASSMQRGLNEQYFGPGTRLTVT.

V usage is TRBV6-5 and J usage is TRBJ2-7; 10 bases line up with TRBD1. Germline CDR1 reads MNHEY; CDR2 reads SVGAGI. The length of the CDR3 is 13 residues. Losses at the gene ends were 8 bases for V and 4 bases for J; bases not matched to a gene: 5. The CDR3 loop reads CASRGQGRYEQYV. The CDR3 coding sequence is TGTGCCAGCCGGGGACAGGGGAGGTACGAGCAGTACGTC.

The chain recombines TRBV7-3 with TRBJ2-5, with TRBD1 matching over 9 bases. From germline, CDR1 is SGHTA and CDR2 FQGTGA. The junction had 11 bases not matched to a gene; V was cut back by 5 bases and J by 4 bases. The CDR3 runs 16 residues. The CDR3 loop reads CASSIGQGSSRETQYF. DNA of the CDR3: TGTGCCAGCAGCATCGGACAGGGGTCCTCAAGAGAGACCCAGTACTTC.